The present TCR beta chain was sequenced within a study of blood T cell repertoires in COVID-19. Whole-study context: Collection of acute and convalescent COVID-19 samples took place in the United States, Italy and Spain. Sources were T cells, B-cell-depleted T cells, or PBMCs; the material itself was cDNA or gDNA.

The CDR3 is 14 residues long. Germline values: CDR1 MNHNS, CDR2 SASEGT. Deletions cut 1 base from V and 4 bases from J, with 10 bases between. Source study methods: Reference gene primer amplification gave estimated nucleated cell counts. TCRdb's table, derived via immunoSEQ multiplex PCR, lists solely in-frame clones and lacks some. For V, J and clone size, that table is used; D and trimming come from the DNA. Seen here are 95,000 to 120,000 clones, 65% to 85% observed once, and the top ten hold roughly 1.4%. The origin of this receptor is a man aged 45-65 years with acute or convalescent COVID-19. The chain links TRBV6-1 to TRBJ1-1; no reliable D call. The specimen was peripheral blood. The CDR3 protein is CASSEGSGFTEAFF. CDR3 coding DNA: TGTGCCAGCAGTGAAGGTTCCGGGTTCACTGAAGCTTTCTTT.